This T cell receptor beta chain was found in a study of identical twins. Findings and limits, study-wide: Twins' excess sharing was less marked for out-of-frame beta sequences. There was an excess of low generation probability in the out-of-frame alpha sequences that twins shared.

Each donor (without exception) was a healthy Caucasian. The germline V gene has CDR1 KGHSH and CDR2 LQKENI. The CDR3 contains 14 residues. Unmatched junction bases numbered 3, after V lost 6 bases and J lost 4 bases. On this clonotype: What it binds is not known.

TCRdb reanalysed the 5' RACE reads using MiXCR and keeps one entry per CDR3 protein. The sample has about 550,000 distinct CDR3 sequences; approximately 20% are singletons. These records were also assigned to another study, of yellow fever vaccine responses in identical twins. That source notes: Twins reportedly had a vaccine T cell response that seemed partly convergent, partly personalized.

Sequenced sample: CD4+ T cells sorted from blood. The chain carries TRBV18 and TRBJ1-3, with 10 positions matching TRBD1. The sequence was obtained from a young woman in good health. The CDR3 spells CASSTGQGGNTIYF. In nucleotides, the CDR3 is TGTGCCAGCTCGACGGGACAGGGGGGAAACACCATATATTTT.